This T cell receptor beta chain was profiled in a study of OX40 agonist ivuxolimab in advanced cancers. Whole-study findings and limits: Nonresponders included some who also had low normalized T-cell clonal expansion. At doses 0.1 to 3.0 mg/kg, CD4+ and CD8+ clones expanded.

Blood sampling took place at baseline, cycle 4 day 1, and cycle 7 day 1. This table comes from immunoSEQ multiplex PCR, and its TCRdb copy is limited to in-frame clones, with some not included. The sample includes approximately 58,000 clones, more than 70% of them seen just once. Worth noting for this clone: The target antigen is unknown.

The CDR3 is 15 amino acids. The sequence was obtained from an adult with an advanced solid tumor such as melanoma, head and neck, liver or kidney cancer. Sequenced here: CD4+ or CD8+ T cells sorted from blood, sampled in a trial of the OX40 agonist ivuxolimab. The rearrangement links TRBV21-1 to TRBJ2-1; the D call in the table, TRBD2, was not verified against the DNA. TRBV21-1 is flagged as a pseudogene. The chain's CDR3 is CASSKTGLVPNEQFF. DNA for the CDR3: TGTGCCAGCAGCAAAACAGGACTAGTACCCAATGAGCAGTTCTTC.